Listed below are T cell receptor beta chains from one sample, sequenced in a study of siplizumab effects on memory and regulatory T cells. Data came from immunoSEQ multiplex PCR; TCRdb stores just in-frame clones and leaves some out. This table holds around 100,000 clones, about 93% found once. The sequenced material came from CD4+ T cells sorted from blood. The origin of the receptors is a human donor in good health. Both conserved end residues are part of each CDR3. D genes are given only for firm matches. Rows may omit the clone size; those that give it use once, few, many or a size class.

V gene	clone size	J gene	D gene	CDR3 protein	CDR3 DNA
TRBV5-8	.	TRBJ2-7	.	CASSLNYLGDVVTYEQYF	TGTGCCAGCAGCTTAAATTACCTCGGGGATGTTGTTACCTACGAGCAGTACTTC
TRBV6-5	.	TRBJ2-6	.	CASSAGTSGANVLTF	TGTGCCAGCAGCGCAGGGACCTCTGGGGCCAACGTCCTGACTTTC
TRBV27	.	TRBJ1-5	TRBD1	CASRPPGQGLQPQHF	TGTGCCAGCAGGCCCCCGGGACAGGGCCTTCAGCCCCAGCATTTT
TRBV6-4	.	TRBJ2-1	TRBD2	CASSDSSAGGPRNEQFF	TGTGCCAGCAGTGACTCCTCAGCGGGAGGGCCTAGGAATGAGCAGTTCTTC
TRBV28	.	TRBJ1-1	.	CASLQGRYTEAFF	TGTGCCAGCCTGCAGGGGCGTTACACTGAAGCTTTCTTT
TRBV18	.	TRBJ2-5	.	CASSPAYQETQYF	TGTGCCAGCTCACCAGCGTACCAAGAGACCCAGTACTTC
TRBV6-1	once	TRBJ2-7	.	CAGASGTPAYEQYF	TGTGCCGGGGCCTCCGGGACACCAGCCTACGAGCAGTACTTC
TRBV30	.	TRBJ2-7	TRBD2	CAWSVSLPSGRPRSSYEQYF	TGTGCCTGGAGTGTATCCCTGCCCAGCGGGAGGCCCAGGAGCTCCTACGAGCAGTACTTC
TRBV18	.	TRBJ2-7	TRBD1	CASSPLSTRDRGSYEQYF	TGTGCCAGCTCACCATTATCCACCCGGGACAGGGGCTCCTACGAGCAGTACTTC
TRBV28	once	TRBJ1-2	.	CASSPPLRVHGYTF	TGTGCCAGCAGTCCTCCCCTGAGGGTCCATGGCTACACCTTC
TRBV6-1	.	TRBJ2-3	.	CASSVGVDTQYF	TGTGCCAGCAGTGTAGGAGTGGATACGCAGTATTTT
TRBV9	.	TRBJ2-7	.	CASSVDGLYEQYF	TGTGCCAGCAGCGTAGATGGCCTCTACGAGCAGTACTTC
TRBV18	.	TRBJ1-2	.	CASSPTRTDYGYTF	TGTGCCAGCTCACCAACACGGACAGACTATGGCTACACCTTC
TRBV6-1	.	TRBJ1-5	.	CASSEKGSQPQHF	TGTGCCAGCAGTGAAAAGGGCAGCCAGCCCCAGCATTTT
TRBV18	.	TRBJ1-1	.	CASSPQSTEAFF	TGTGCCAGCTCACCCCAGAGCACTGAAGCTTTCTTT
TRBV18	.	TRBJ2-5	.	CASSPPNSQETQYF	TGTGCCAGCTCACCACCGAACAGCCAAGAGACCCAGTACTTC
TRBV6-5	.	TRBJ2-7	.	CASKGQSIYEQYF	TGTGCCAGCAAAGGACAGAGCATCTACGAGCAGTACTTC
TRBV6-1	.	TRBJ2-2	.	CASSERLGNGELFF	TGTGCCAGCAGTGAAAGGTTAGGGAACGGGGAGCTGTTTTTT
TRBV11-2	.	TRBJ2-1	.	CASSRQRLGGRYNEQFF	TGTGCCAGCAGCCGCCAGCGGCTCGGGGGCAGGTACAATGAGCAGTTCTTC